This TCR beta chain was recorded in a study of post-analysis software for immune sequencing data. Across the whole study: The study covered relapsing-remitting, secondary progressive and progressive-relapsing courses of multiple sclerosis. The study, taken as a whole, reports: When patients were compared with controls, about 5 TRBV segments were more frequent, TRBV5-6, TRBV5-1 and TRBV20-1 among them. The normalized Chao1 diversity of multiple sclerosis patients was significantly lower than that of controls.

Unique molecular identifiers tagged the TCR beta cDNA libraries. From roughly 1 to 10 million T cells, roughly 540,000 cDNA molecules were obtained. TCRdb ran MiXCR on the PCR reads and lists one entry per CDR3 protein. The sample has hundreds of thousands of distinct CDR3 sequences; approximately 59% are singletons. This clonotype was counted once. The antigen remains unidentified. The germline gives CDR1 SGHAT, CDR2 FQNNGV. This CDR3 region has 14 residues. Trimming at V came to 5 bases and at J to 7 bases, leaving 9 bases not matched to a gene. The chain links TRBV11-2 to TRBJ1-2, with 8 positions matching TRBD1. The sequenced material came from blood. This receptor was obtained from a girl aged 2-10 years with multiple sclerosis. The CDR3 protein is CASSLHPGTGGYTF. Here the CDR3 DNA reads TGTGCCAGCAGCCTCCACCCAGGGACAGGTGGCTACACCTTC.